The TCR beta chain described here comes from a study of T cell responses to AZD1222 COVID-19 vaccine. With regard to this clone: Antigen unknown.

V was cut by 3 bases and J by 5 bases, with 8 bases left in between. The CDR3 runs 13 residues. The germline V gene has CDR1 MNHNS and CDR2 SASEGT. General observations from the study: Mapped onto spike, vaccine-associated CD4 TCRs spanned it and were dominant at 160-218 and 743-854.

Sequenced by immunoSEQ multiplex PCR; TCRdb stores in-frame clones only, minus some. The sample has 150,000 to 200,000 clones; around 92% are singletons. The material was peripheral blood, obtained on day 0 of AZD1222 vaccination. This rearrangement joins TRBV6-1 to TRBJ1-5, with TRBD1 as a possible D gene (5 bases). This receptor was taken from an adult in good health. CDR3 sequence reads: CASSELGDQPQHF. Here the CDR3 DNA reads TGTGCCAGCAGTGAGTTGGGGGATCAGCCCCAGCATTTT.